This T cell receptor (beta chain) was recovered during a study of blood T cell repertoires in COVID-19. Overall study: Acute-phase and convalescent COVID-19 samples originated in the United States, Italy and Spain.

Authors' analysis steps: The authors estimated nucleated cell counts from reference gene primer amplification. Some clones are missing from TCRdb's copy, which holds only in-frame ones; the method was immunoSEQ multiplex PCR. V, J and clone size derive from that table, while D and trimming were established from the DNA sequence. The sample includes approximately 300,000 clones, around 84% of them seen just once. The study assigned cohorts using participant-reported clinical history. Two negative PCRs, clearance, or symptom resolution characterized the recovered Cohort 3 donors. Germline CDR1 SGHTA, CDR2 FQGNSA. There are 16 residues in the CDR3. Between the trimmed V and J ends, which lost 6 bases and 4 bases, there was a span of 21 bases.

Material: PBMCs or T cells enriched from blood (not recorded which). The chain uses TRBV7-2 and TRBJ1-1; perhaps TRBD1 as D (6 bases). The source is a woman between 18 and 30 years old who had recovered from COVID-19. CDR3 residues: CASSTPSQGLRTEAFF. CDR3 in DNA: TGTGCCAGCAGTACCCCGTCACAGGGATTGCGCACTGAAGCTTTCTTT.